This T cell receptor (beta chain) was retrieved from a study of cytomegalovirus exposure and HLA in healthy donors. This clone was recorded once. PCR was performed using 60 Vbeta and 13 Jbeta primers. Assay used: immunoSEQ multiplex PCR; TCRdb lists only in-frame clones, some missing. The top ten hold around 6.8% of the sample, which has around 150,000 clones, approximately 70% seen once. V was trimmed by 1 base and J by 3 bases, leaving 7 bases between them. The germline V gene has CDR1 SGHDN and CDR2 FVKESK. The CDR3 has 14 amino acids. This TCR derives from a man in his forties in good health and CMV-seropositive. Sequenced sample: PBMCs. The chain employs TRBV14 and TRBJ1-3; a weak D match, TRBD1 (5 bases). The CDR3, as DNA: TGTGCCAGCAGCCAAGCAGGGTTTGGAAACACCATATATTTT. Translated, it gives CASSQAGFGNTIYF.